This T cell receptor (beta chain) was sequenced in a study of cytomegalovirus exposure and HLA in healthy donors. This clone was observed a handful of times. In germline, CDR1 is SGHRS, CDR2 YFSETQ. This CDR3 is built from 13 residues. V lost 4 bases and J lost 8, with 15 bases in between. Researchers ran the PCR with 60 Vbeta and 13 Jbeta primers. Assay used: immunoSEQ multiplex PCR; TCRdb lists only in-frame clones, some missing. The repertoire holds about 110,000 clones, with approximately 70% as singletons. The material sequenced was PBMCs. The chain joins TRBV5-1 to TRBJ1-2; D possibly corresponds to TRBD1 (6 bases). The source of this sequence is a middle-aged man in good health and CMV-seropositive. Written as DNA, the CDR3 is TGCGCCAGCAGCCTACAGGGCGAGGAAGGCTACACCTTC. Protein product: CASSLQGEEGYTF.